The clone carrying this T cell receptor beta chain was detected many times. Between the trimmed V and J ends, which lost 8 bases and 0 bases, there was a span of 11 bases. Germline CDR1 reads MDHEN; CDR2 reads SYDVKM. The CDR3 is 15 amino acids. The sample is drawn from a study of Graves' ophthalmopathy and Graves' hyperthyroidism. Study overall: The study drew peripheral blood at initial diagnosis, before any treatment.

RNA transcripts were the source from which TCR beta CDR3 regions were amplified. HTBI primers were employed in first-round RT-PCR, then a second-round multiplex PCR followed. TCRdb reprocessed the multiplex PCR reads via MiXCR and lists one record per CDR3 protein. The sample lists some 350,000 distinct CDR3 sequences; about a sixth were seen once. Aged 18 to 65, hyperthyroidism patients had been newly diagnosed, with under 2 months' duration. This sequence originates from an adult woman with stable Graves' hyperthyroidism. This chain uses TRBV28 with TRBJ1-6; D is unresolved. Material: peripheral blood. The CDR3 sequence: CASLRGSSYNSPLHF. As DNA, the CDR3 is TGTGCCAGCCTCCGGGGAAGCTCCTATAATTCACCCCTCCACTTT.